This entry lists 3 T cell receptor beta chains sequenced from one sample in a study of blood T cell repertoires in COVID-19. Produced via immunoSEQ multiplex PCR; TCRdb's table is partial and in-frame only. Among fewer than 35,000 clones listed, around 90% were seen once. The sample taken for sequencing was peripheral blood. The receptors were gathered from a man in his sixties or seventies with active COVID-19.

In nucleotides, the CDR3 is TGTGCCAGCAGCTTGTCTCGGGACAGCTATGGCTACACCTTC. Translating it yields CASSLSRDSYGYTF. The J gene is TRBJ1-2, the V gene TRBV5-6; 7 bases align to TRBD1. Germline trimming cut 1 base from V and 4 bases from J; bases unmatched to any gene: 4. In germline, CDR1 is SGHDT, CDR2 YYEEEE. The CDR3 extends over 14 amino acids. The full variable domain, in which reference TRBV5-6 and TRBJ1-2 provide the parts outside the CDR3, is DAGVTQSPTHLIKTRGQQVTLRCSPKSGHDTVSWYQQALGQGPQFIFQYYEEEERQRGNFPDRFSGHQFPNYSSELNVNALLLGDSALYLCASSLSRDSYGYTFGSGTRLTVV.

The J gene is TRBJ1-1, the V gene TRBV19; TRBD1 agrees at 8 bases. The ends lost 4 bases at V and 0 bases at J; junction bases unmatched: 13. This CDR3 region has 18 residues. The germline V gene has CDR1 LNHDA and CDR2 SQIVND (reference sequence). The CDR3 protein is CASSTPRTGGLMNTEAFF. CDR3 sequence (DNA): TGTGCCAGTAGTACCCCCCGAACAGGGGGGCTCATGAACACTGAAGCTTTCTTT. Using reference TRBV19 and TRBJ1-1 for the parts outside the CDR3, the full variable domain is DGGITQSPKYLFRKEGQNVTLSCEQNLNHDAMYWYRQDPGQGLRLIYYSQIVNDFQKGDIAEGYSVSREKKESFPLTVTSAQKNPTAFYLCASSTPRTGGLMNTEAFFGQGTRLTVV.

The chain has TRBV5-4 and TRBJ2-3; 9 nucleotides line up with TRBD2. V shed 3 bases, J shed 4 bases, and the junction held 9 bases outside the gene matches. The germline V gene has CDR1 SGHNT and CDR2 YYREEE (reference sequence). The CDR3 consists of 16 residues. In nucleotides, the CDR3 is TGTGCCAGCAGCTCGCGAGCGGGGGGCATAGCAGATACGCAGTATTTT. Translated, it gives CASSSRAGGIADTQYF. The complete variable domain, with remaining parts taken from reference TRBV5-4 and TRBJ2-3, reads ETGVTQSPTHLIKTRGQQVTLRCSSQSGHNTVSWYQQALGQGPQFIFQYYREEENGRGNFPPRFSGLQFPNYSSELNVNALELDDSALYLCASSSRAGGIADTQYFGPGTRLTVL.